The rows below give T cell receptor beta chains drawn from one sample of a study of cytomegalovirus exposure and HLA in healthy donors. TCRdb keeps only in-frame clones here, not all; method: immunoSEQ multiplex PCR. The table lists about 73,000 clones, 67% of them singletons, with around 6.9% in the top ten. Sequenced material: PBMCs. Receptors originate from a woman between 45 and 60 years old in good health and CMV-seropositive. CDR3s include the opening cysteine and the closing phenylalanine or tryptophan. A D gene is named only where the DNA matches it firmly. The size of a clone is reported for some rows only, either as once, few or many, or as a class for expanded clones.

V	J	size	D	DNA	CDR3
TRBV5-1	TRBJ1-2	once	-	TGCGCCAGCAGCCCCGGTGAAGGGGCCTATAACTATGGCTACACCTTC	CASSPGEGAYNYGYTF
TRBV6-4	TRBJ2-1	-	TRBD1	TGTGCCAGCAGCACCTACAGGGGGGAAGGGAATGAGCAGTTCTTC	CASSTYRGEGNEQFF
TRBV27	TRBJ2-1	-	TRBD2	TGTGCCAGCACCCCCCTCGGGACTAGCGGGGCTTTTGAGCAGTTCTTC	CASTPLGTSGAFEQFF
TRBV28	TRBJ1-6	-	-	TGTGCCAGCAGTCCCCCCGTCCGGGTCCGGGGTTCACCCCTCCACTTT	CASSPPVRVRGSPLHF
TRBV4-2	TRBJ1-2	once	TRBD1	TGTGCCAGCAGCCAAGCAGGACAGGGCAGCGGCTACACCTTC	CASSQAGQGSGYTF
TRBV6-1	TRBJ1-2	few	TRBD1	TGTGCCACTCGGGACAGCCGCTATGGCTACACCTTC	CATRDSRYGYTF
TRBV7-7	TRBJ2-2	-	TRBD1	TGTGCTAGCAGCGACAGGGCTTGGAACACCGGGGAGCTGTTTTTT	CASSDRAWNTGELFF
TRBV7-8	TRBJ2-1	-	TRBD2	TGTGCCAGCAGCCCTAGCGGGGGGGCCTCCAATGAGCAGTTCTTC	CASSPSGGASNEQFF
TRBV5-1	TRBJ2-7	-	-	TGCGCCAGCAGCCGGGCGGACTTCACCTACGAGCAGTACTTC	CASSRADFTYEQYF
TRBV5-1	TRBJ1-2	few	TRBD1	TGCGCCAGCAGCTCTTCTGGACAGGGGGATGGCTACACCTTC	CASSSSGQGDGYTF
TRBV4-1	TRBJ1-2	-	TRBD1	TGCGCCAGCAGCCAGGTCGGACAGGGGAATGGCTACACCTTC	CASSQVGQGNGYTF
TRBV4-2	TRBJ1-4	-	-	TGTGCCAGCTTGGCAGGGTATGAAAAACTGTTTTTT	CASLAGYEKLFF
TRBV11-2	TRBJ2-7	-	TRBD2	TGTGCCAGCAGCTGGGCGGGGGGGATCTACGAGCAGTACTTC	CASSWAGGIYEQYF
TRBV2	TRBJ2-1	once	TRBD2	TGTGCCAGCAGGTCGACCGGGACTAACAATGAGCAGTTCTTC	CASRSTGTNNEQFF
TRBV18	TRBJ2-7	few	TRBD2	TGTGCCAGCTCCCCCGGGACTAGCAGTTCCTACGAGCAGTACTTC	CASSPGTSSSYEQYF